This T cell receptor (beta chain) derives from a study of T cell clonotyping in hematopoietic cell transplantation. Time point of the sample: recipient sample about 28 days before transplant, after cytoreduction. Profiling relied on immunoSEQ multiplex PCR, and the TCRdb table lists in-frame clones only, not all of them. The sample lists 25,000 to 30,000 clones; around 80% were seen once. The sample in question was peripheral blood mononuclear cells, obtained before stem cell transplant. This receptor was obtained from a woman aged 30 to 39 with chronic myeloid leukemia. Some clones in this sample may be carry-over from other donors' samples.

The CDR3 sequence: CASSERGQGIGLFF. Written as DNA, the CDR3 is TGTGCCAGCAGTGAAAGGGGACAGGGGATCGGTCTGTTTTTT. This chain links TRBV2 with TRBJ1-4; 10 positions match TRBD1. The V and J ends lost 2 bases and 14 bases, in that order; junction bases with no gene match: 8. Germline CDR1 and CDR2: SNHLY and FYNNEI. CDR3 length: 14 residues. The whole variable domain, remainder taken from reference TRBV2 and TRBJ1-4, is EPEVTQTPSHQVTQMGQEVILRCVPISNHLYFYWYRQILGQKVEFLVSFYNNEISEKSEIFDDQFSVERPDGSNFTLKIRSTKLEDSAMYFCASSERGQGIGLFFGSGTQLSVL.